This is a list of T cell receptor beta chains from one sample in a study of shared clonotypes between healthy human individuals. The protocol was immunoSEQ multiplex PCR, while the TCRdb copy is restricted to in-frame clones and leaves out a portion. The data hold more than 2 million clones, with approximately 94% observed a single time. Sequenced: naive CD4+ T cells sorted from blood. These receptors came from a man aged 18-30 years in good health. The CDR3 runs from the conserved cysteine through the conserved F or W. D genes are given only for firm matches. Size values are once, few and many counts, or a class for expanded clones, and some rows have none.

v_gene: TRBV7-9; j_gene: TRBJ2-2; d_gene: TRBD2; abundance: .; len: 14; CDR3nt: TGTGCCAGCAGCCTAGCGGGGGGAACCGGGGAGCTGTTTTTT; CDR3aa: CASSLAGGTGELFF
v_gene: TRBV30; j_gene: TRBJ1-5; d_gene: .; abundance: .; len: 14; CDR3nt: TGTGCCTGGAGTGTATCGGGGGGGAATCAGCCCCAGCATTTT; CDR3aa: CAWSVSGGNQPQHF
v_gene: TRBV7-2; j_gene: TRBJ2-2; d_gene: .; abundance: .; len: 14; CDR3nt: TGTGCCAGCAGCTTATCTGTTTACACCGGGGAGCTGTTTTTT; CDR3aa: CASSLSVYTGELFF
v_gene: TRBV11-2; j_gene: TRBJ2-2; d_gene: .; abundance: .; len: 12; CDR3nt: TGTGCCAGCAGCAAACAGACCGGGGAGCTGTTTTTT; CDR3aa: CASSKQTGELFF
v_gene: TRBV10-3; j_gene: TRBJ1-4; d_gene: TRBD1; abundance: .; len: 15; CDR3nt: TGTGCCACAGGACAGGGGCCGCAGTCAAATGAAAAACTGTTTTTT; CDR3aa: CATGQGPQSNEKLFF
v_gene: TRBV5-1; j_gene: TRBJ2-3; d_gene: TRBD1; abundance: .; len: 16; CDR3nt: TGCGCCAGCAGCCCTCGGGACAGGGGTCCCACAGATACGCAGTATTTT; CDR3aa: CASSPRDRGPTDTQYF
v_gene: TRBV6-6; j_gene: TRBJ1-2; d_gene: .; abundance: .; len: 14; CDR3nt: TGTGCCAGCAGTTCGCCCGGGAGGACGGATGGCTACACCTTC; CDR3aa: CASSSPGRTDGYTF
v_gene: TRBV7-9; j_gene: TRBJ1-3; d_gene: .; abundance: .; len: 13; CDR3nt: TGTGCCACCGCGGAGGGAGCTGGAAACACCATATATTTT; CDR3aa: CATAEGAGNTIYF
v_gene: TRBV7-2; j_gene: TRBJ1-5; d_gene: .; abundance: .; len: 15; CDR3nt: TGTGCCAGCAGCTTAACGGTCACGGTTGAACAGCCCCAGCATTTT; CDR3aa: CASSLTVTVEQPQHF
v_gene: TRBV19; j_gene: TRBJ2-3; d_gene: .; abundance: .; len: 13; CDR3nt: TGTGCCAGTAGTATAGAAGATCTGGATACGCAGTATTTT; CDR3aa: CASSIEDLDTQYF
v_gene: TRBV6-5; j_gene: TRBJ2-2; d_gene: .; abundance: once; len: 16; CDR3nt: TGTGCCAGCAGTTACTCGATGGCAACGAACACCGGGGAGCTGTTTTTT; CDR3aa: CASSYSMATNTGELFF
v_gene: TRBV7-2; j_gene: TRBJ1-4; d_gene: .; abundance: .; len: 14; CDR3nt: TGTGCCAGCAGCCCGACTGGGCCGGGAGAAAAACTGTTTTTT; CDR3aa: CASSPTGPGEKLFF
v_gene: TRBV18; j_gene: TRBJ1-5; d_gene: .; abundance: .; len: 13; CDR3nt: TGTGCCAGCTCACCAGACAGGTCCCAGCCCCAGCATTTT; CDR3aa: CASSPDRSQPQHF
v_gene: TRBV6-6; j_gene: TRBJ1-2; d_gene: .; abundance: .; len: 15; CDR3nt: TGTGCCAGCAGTTACTTGACCGGGACAAGCTATGGCTACACCTTC; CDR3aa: CASSYLTGTSYGYTF
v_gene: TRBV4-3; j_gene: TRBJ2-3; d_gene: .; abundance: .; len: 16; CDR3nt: TGCGCCAGCAGCCAAGAAGGTGAACTAGGGCTAGATACGCAGTATTTT; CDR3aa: CASSQEGELGLDTQYF
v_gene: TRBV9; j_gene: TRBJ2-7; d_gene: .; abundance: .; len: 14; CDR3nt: TGTGCCAGCAGCGTAGACACGCGGGGCTACGAGCAGTACTTC; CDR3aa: CASSVDTRGYEQYF
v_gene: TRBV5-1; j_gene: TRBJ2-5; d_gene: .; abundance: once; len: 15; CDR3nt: TGCGCCAGCAGCTTGGTAACGGGGGCCCAAGAGACCCAGTACTTC; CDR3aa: CASSLVTGAQETQYF
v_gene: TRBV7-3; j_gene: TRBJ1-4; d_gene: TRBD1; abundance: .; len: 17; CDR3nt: TGTGCCAGCAGCTTAACCGGGAGACAGGGAACTAATGAAAAACTGTTTTTT; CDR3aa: CASSLTGRQGTNEKLFF
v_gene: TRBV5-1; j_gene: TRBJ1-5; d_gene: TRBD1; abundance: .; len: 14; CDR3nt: TGCGCCAGCAGCGCGGGACAGGGCATTCAGCCCCAGCATTTT; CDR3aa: CASSAGQGIQPQHF
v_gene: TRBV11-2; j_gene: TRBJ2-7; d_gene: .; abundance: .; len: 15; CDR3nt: TGTGCCAGCAGCTTAGAACCGGGACCTTCCTACGAGCAGTACTTC; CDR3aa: CASSLEPGPSYEQYF
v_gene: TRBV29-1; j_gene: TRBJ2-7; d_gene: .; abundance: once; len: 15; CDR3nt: TGCAGCGTTGAATTCTTGGGAGGCGCGGGGGCCGAGCAGTACTTC; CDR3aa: CSVEFLGGAGAEQYF
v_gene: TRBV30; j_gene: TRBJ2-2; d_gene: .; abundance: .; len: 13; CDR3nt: TGTGCCTGGACCAGATTCGGCACCGGGGAGCTGTTTTTT; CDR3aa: CAWTRFGTGELFF
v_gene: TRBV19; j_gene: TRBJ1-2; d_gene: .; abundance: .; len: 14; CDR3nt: TGTGCCAGTACCTTCGCCGGGCAGAACTATGGCTACACCTTC; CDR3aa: CASTFAGQNYGYTF
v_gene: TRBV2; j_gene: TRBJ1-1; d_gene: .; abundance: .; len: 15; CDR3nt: TGTGCCAGCAGTGATCGCGGCAGAGCGAACACTGAAGCTTTCTTT; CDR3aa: CASSDRGRANTEAFF
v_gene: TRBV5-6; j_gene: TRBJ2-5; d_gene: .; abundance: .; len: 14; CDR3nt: TGTGCCAGCAGCTTGTTCGGGGGGCCGGAGACCCAGTACTTC; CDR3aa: CASSLFGGPETQYF
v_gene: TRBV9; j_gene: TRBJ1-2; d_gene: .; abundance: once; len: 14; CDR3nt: TGTGCCAGCAGCGCAAGGACAGTCAACTATGGCTACACCTTC; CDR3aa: CASSARTVNYGYTF
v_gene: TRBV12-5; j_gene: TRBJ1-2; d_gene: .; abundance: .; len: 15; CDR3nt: TGTGCTAGTGGTTTTCGTGAGTCGGGGGGCCGAGGCTACACCTTC; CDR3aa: CASGFRESGGRGYTF
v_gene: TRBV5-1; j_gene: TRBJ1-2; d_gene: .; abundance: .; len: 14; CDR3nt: TGCGCCAGCAGCCCGCCCGGGGGGAACTATGGCTACACCTTC; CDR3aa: CASSPPGGNYGYTF
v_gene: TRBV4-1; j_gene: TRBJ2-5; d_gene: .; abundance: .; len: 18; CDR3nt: TGCGCCAGCAGCCCAGCCGGTGGGGTAAGGACGACTATAGAGACCCAGTACTTC; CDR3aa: CASSPAGGVRTTIETQYF